Sequencing of this T cell receptor (beta chain) was carried out in a study of cytotoxic CD8 clonotypes in ibrutinib-treated CLL. The protocol was immunoSEQ multiplex PCR, while the TCRdb copy is restricted to in-frame clones and leaves out a portion. The sample has fewer than 90,000 clones; roughly 86% are singletons. About this clone itself: The antigen is undetermined.

In germline, CDR1 is MNHEY, CDR2 SVGAGI. The V gene end was trimmed by 4 bases and the J gene end by 0 bases; junction bases not matched to a gene: 5. CDR3 size: 15 residues. TCR beta libraries used about 1.8 micrograms of genomic DNA from cryopreserved PBMCs. Study results and caveats: Relative to age-matched healthy donors, clonality at baseline was higher, and it tracked circulating CD8+ T-cell counts.

The sequences come from PBMCs, collected before ibrutinib treatment. The source of this sequence is a human donor with chronic lymphocytic leukemia. This sequence joins TRBV6-5 and TRBJ2-7, with 8 nucleotides matching TRBD1. The CDR3 coding sequence is TGTGCCAGCAGTTTCGGACAGGGCAGCTCCTACGAGCAGTACTTC. Amino acid sequence: CASSFGQGSSYEQYF.